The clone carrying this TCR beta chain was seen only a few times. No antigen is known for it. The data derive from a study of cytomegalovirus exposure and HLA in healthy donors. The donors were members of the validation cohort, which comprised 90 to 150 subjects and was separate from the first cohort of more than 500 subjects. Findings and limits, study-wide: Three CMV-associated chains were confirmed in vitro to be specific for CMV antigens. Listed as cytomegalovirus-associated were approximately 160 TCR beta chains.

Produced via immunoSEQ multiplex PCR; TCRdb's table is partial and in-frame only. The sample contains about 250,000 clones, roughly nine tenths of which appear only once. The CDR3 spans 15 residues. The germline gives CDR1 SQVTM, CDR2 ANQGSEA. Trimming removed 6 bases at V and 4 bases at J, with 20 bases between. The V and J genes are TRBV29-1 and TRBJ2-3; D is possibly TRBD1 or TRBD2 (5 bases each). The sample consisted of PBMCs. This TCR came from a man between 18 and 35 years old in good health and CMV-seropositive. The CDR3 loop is CSVGRDLLPADTQYF. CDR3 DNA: TGCAGCGTGGGCCGGGACCTGCTCCCGGCAGATACGCAGTATTTT.